Below, 26 T cell receptor beta chains from the same sample are listed, as sequenced in a study of neurological immune-mediated disorders. In TCRdb, the 5' RACE reads were re-called with MiXCR into one record per CDR3 protein. The data contain 71,000 or so distinct CDR3 sequences, 4.5% to 6.5% of them singletons. The sample taken for sequencing was PBMCs. These receptors were obtained from a woman aged 25 to 39 with multiple sclerosis.

This clonotype has a single count. The chain uses TRBV5-8 and TRBJ1-5; possibly TRBD1 for D (5 bases). This CDR3 region has 13 residues. Trimming shortened V by 4 bases and J by 6 bases, and 11 bases separated the two germline ends. Germline CDR1 reads SGHTS; CDR2 reads YDEGEE. CDR3 protein: CASSVLQVQPQHF. DNA of the CDR3: TGTGCCAGCAGCGTCTTACAGGTTCAGCCCCAGCATTTT.

This clonotype occurred a few times. The rearrangement joins TRBV20-1 to TRBJ2-1; D may be TRBD1 (6 bases). V lost 2 bases to trimming and J lost 9 bases, with 14 bases between them. From germline, CDR1 is DFQATT and CDR2 SNEGSKA (reference sequence). The length of the CDR3 is 13 residues. As DNA, the CDR3 is TGCAGTGCTAGATGGTCTCTCAGGGGTGAGCAGTTCTTC. Protein: CSARWSLRGEQFF.

This clonotype was observed at least ten times. The chain combines TRBV20-1 with TRBJ1-1, with D tentatively TRBD1 (5 bases). Trimming cost V 3 bases and J 2 bases, with 10 bases left between them. The CDR3 totals 13 residues. CDR1 DFQATT and CDR2 SNEGSKA come from the germline V gene (reference sequence). CDR3 in DNA: TGCAGTGCTAGGGGAGGGACTAACACTGAAGCTTTCTTT. This translates into CSARGGTNTEAFF.

This clonotype has at least ten counts. The rearrangement links TRBV20-1 to TRBJ1-1, with 9 nucleotides matching TRBD1. The CDR3 covers 14 residues. Germline CDR1 and CDR2: DFQATT and SNEGSKA (reference sequence). With 5 bases clipped from V and 7 bases from J, the junction kept 11 bases outside the gene matches. The CDR3 reads CSAGNRGLRGEAFF. Written as DNA, the CDR3 is TGCAGTGCTGGAAACAGGGGGCTCCGGGGTGAAGCTTTCTTT.

This clonotype was counted many times. The genes are TRBV20-1 and TRBJ2-4; 9 nucleotides match TRBD1. This CDR3 has 16 residues. The V and J ends lost 6 bases and 2 bases, in that order; junction bases with no gene match: 11. Germline CDR1 DFQATT, CDR2 SNEGSKA (reference sequence). The DNA of the CDR3 is TGCAGTGCACAATTGACCGGGACAGGGTCCAAAAACATTCAGTACTTC. Translated, it gives CSAQLTGTGSKNIQYF.

The gene calls are TRBV20-1 and TRBJ2-3, with D uncertain. The germline V and J ends were trimmed by 0 bases and 3 bases, with 13 bases remaining between them. This CDR3 has 15 residues. The germline CDR1 and CDR2 sequences are DFQATT and SNEGSKA (reference sequence). The CDR3 reads CSAREEHLTTDTQYF. The CDR3 bases are TGCAGTGCTAGAGAAGAGCACCTCACAACAGATACGCAGTATTTT.

This clonotype was recorded at least ten times. The rearrangement links TRBV5-1 to TRBJ2-1; D ambiguous. V lost 4 bases and J lost 5, with 13 bases in between. The CDR3 consists of 14 residues. Germline CDR1 is SGHRS and CDR2 is YFSETQ. The CDR3 DNA is TGCGCCAGCAGCCCGTATATCCGGCACAATGAGCAGTTCTTC. Its translation: CASSPYIRHNEQFF. Complete variable domain (other parts from reference TRBV5-1 and TRBJ2-1): KAGVTQTPRYLIKTRGQQVTLSCSPISGHRSVSWYQQTPGQGLQFLFEYFSETQRNKGNFPGRFSGRQFSNSRSEMNVSTLELGDSALYLCASSPYIRHNEQFFGPGTRLTVL.

The chain joins TRBV5-5 to TRBJ2-4; D unclear. CDR1 is SGHKS and CDR2 is YYEKEE in the germline V gene (reference sequence). This CDR3 region has 14 residues. The germline V and J ends were trimmed by 2 bases and 8 bases, with 14 bases remaining between them. CDR3 DNA: TGTGCCAGCAGCTTCGATGGTTTCGAAGACATTCAGTACTTC. It encodes CASSFDGFEDIQYF.

This clonotype was recorded at least ten times. V usage is TRBV7-8 and J usage is TRBJ1-2; maybe TRBD1 (6 bases). This CDR3 spans 13 amino acids. Germline values: CDR1 SGHVS, CDR2 FQNEAQ. Trimming took off 1 base at V and 7 bases at J, with 10 bases between the two ends. The CDR3 spells CASSLVTGSGYTF. The CDR3 DNA reads TGTGCCAGCAGCTTAGTCACAGGGTCTGGCTACACCTTC.

The sample holds many counts of this clonotype. The chain recombines TRBV7-2 with TRBJ2-1; D unresolved. Trimming removed 5 bases from V and 6 bases from J, with 14 bases in between. Germline V gene sequence: CDR1 SGHTA, CDR2 FQGNSA. CDR3 length equals 14 residues. The CDR3 coding sequence is TGTGCCAGCAGCCCCGATCTGGGTTCCAATGAGCAGTTCTTC. Its translation is CASSPDLGSNEQFF.

Notes on this clonotype: A much larger clone differs by one base, so this may be a read error. V and J are TRBV5-5 and TRBJ2-5; TRBD2 aligns across 7 bases. The CDR3 has 12 amino acids. CDR1 is SGHKS, CDR2 YYEKEE, per germline (reference sequence). In DNA form, the CDR3 reads TGTGCCAGCAGCGGGGGGGGAGAGAACCAGTACTTC. Translating gives CASSGGGENQYF.

This clonotype was detected many times. This chain connects TRBV12-3 or TRBV12-4 to TRBJ2-2; D is uncertain. The CDR3 extends over 18 amino acids. Deletions cut 0 bases from V and 1 base from J, with 15 bases between. Here the CDR3 DNA reads TGTGCCAGCAGTTTAGCGCCCGTAATCGGGCAGAACACCGGGGAGCTGTTTTTT. Amino acids: CASSLAPVIGQNTGELFF.

This clonotype was seen once. The chain is built from TRBV5-4 and TRBJ2-7; D assignment may be TRBD1 or TRBD2 (6 bases each). The CDR3 length is 14 residues. In germline, CDR1 is SGHNT, CDR2 YYREEE (reference sequence). Trimming stripped 0 bases from V and 4 bases from J, with 11 bases between. CDR3 protein: CASSLGGAGYEQYF. CDR3 sequence (DNA): TGTGCCAGCAGCTTGGGGGGGGCCGGTTACGAGCAGTACTTC.

At least ten counts were recorded for this clonotype. The V gene is TRBV6-5, the J gene TRBJ2-1; the D call may be TRBD1 or TRBD2 (6 bases each). Germline lookup yields CDR1 MNHEY and CDR2 SVGAGI. CDR3 size: 19 residues. V lost 0 bases and J 2 bases, leaving 20 bases between the germline ends. CDR3 amino acids: CASSYSPRGPGRTYNEQFF. The CDR3 DNA is TGTGCCAGCAGTTACTCGCCTCGGGGGCCGGGCAGGACCTACAATGAGCAGTTCTTC.

The chain carries TRBV5-1 and TRBJ2-1, with 12 bases that match TRBD2. J lost 10 bases, V lost 4 bases, and 12 bases had no gene match. The germline V gene has CDR1 SGHRS and CDR2 YFSETQ. The CDR3 length is 16 residues. The chain's CDR3 is CASSTTLAGGPSEQFF. The CDR3 DNA follows: TGCGCCAGCAGCACGACTCTAGCGGGAGGGCCGTCGGAGCAGTTCTTC.

The rearrangement uses TRBV12-3 or TRBV12-4 and TRBJ2-5; weak D call: TRBD1 (5 bases). V was clipped by 2 bases and J by 5 bases, with 18 bases between them. This CDR3 has 16 residues. The CDR3, as DNA: TGTGCCAGCAGTTTATGGCCCTCTAGGGGTGCGGAGACCCAGTACTTC. Protein product: CASSLWPSRGAETQYF.

This clonotype was observed many times. CDR3 DNA: TGCGCCAGCAGTCGTAACGGAGCGGGCTCCTACGAGCAGTACTTC. This translates into CASSRNGAGSYEQYF. V and J are TRBV5-1 and TRBJ2-7; D might be TRBD2 (6 bases). The CDR3 totals 15 residues. With 5 bases removed from V and 0 bases from J, the gap between germline ends came to 15 bases. CDR1 is SGHRS and CDR2 is YFSETQ in the germline V gene.

This clonotype was seen ten or more times. The chain combines TRBV5-1 with TRBJ1-4; TRBD1 might be the D (5 bases). This CDR3 comprises 14 residues. Germline V gene sequence: CDR1 SGHRS, CDR2 YFSETQ. V shed 5 bases and J shed 7 bases, with 15 bases lying between them. This CDR3 is CASSLRGLGEKLFF. Here the CDR3 DNA reads TGCGCCAGCAGTCTACGGGGCCTGGGTGAAAAACTGTTTTTT. Drawing the rest from reference TRBV5-1 and TRBJ1-4, the complete variable domain is KAGVTQTPRYLIKTRGQQVTLSCSPISGHRSVSWYQQTPGQGLQFLFEYFSETQRNKGNFPGRFSGRQFSNSRSEMNVSTLELGDSALYLCASSLRGLGEKLFFGSGTQLSVL.

This clonotype was seen at least ten times. V usage is TRBV4-1 and J usage is TRBJ2-3; no clear D gene. V was cut by 3 bases and J by 1 base, with 8 bases left in between. Germline CDR1 is MGHRA and CDR2 is YSYEKL. This CDR3 has 14 residues. The CDR3 loop is CASSHFMGTDTQYF. CDR3 sequence (DNA): TGCGCCAGCAGCCATTTCATGGGCACAGATACGCAGTATTTT.

At least ten counts were recorded for this clonotype. V and J are TRBV4-1 and TRBJ2-5; D gene ambiguous. V was trimmed by 0 bases and J by 5 bases, leaving 1 base between them. The CDR3 consists of 11 residues. Per the germline V gene, CDR1 is MGHRA and CDR2 is YSYEKL. The chain's CDR3 is CASSQDETQYF. Written as DNA, the CDR3 is TGCGCCAGCAGCCAAGATGAGACCCAGTACTTC.

This clonotype has a handful of counts. The chain carries TRBV20-1 and TRBJ2-7; D uncertain. V dropped 5 bases and J dropped 6 bases, with 11 bases sitting between them. The CDR3 contains 11 residues. The germline V gene has CDR1 DFQATT and CDR2 SNEGSKA (reference sequence). DNA of the CDR3: TGCAGTGCTTCGTTGACCATCGAGCAGTACTTC. Protein product: CSASLTIEQYF.

This clonotype was observed many times. V is TRBV5-1 and J is TRBJ2-7; 7 nucleotides agree with TRBD1. The CDR3 contains 15 residues. From germline, CDR1 is SGHRS and CDR2 YFSETQ. J was trimmed by 3 bases and V by 5 bases; bases with no gene match: 11. The CDR3 sequence is CASRLILGTDYEQYF. The CDR3 DNA reads as TGCGCCAGCAGGCTTATACTCGGGACAGACTACGAGCAGTACTTC.

In this sample, this clonotype turned up many times. The rearrangement uses TRBV10-3 and TRBJ2-1; D is unclear. Germline V gene lookup returns CDR1 ENHRY and CDR2 SYGVKD. Trimming took 2 bases from V and 4 from J, leaving 6 bases between them. The CDR3 runs 13 residues. CDR3 sequence reads: CAISEDKYNEQFF. DNA of the CDR3: TGTGCCATCAGTGAGGACAAATACAATGAGCAGTTCTTC.

This clonotype was seen at least ten times. The chain uses TRBV20-1 and TRBJ1-6; 9 nucleotides match TRBD1. The V gene's germline CDR1 is DFQATT and CDR2 SNEGSKA (reference sequence). V lost 5 bases to trimming and J lost 10 bases; unmatched junction nucleotides: 15. The CDR3 has 16 amino acids. DNA of the CDR3: TGCAGTGCTTATCCCGGGACAGGGATAAGAGGATCACCCCTCCACTTT. Translating it yields CSAYPGTGIRGSPLHF.

The sample holds many counts of this clonotype. The genes are TRBV20-1 and TRBJ1-1; 8 positions agree with TRBD1. The germline V gene encodes CDR1 DFQATT and CDR2 SNEGSKA (reference sequence). This CDR3 has 15 residues. V shed 7 bases and J 4 bases; nucleotides not matched to a gene: 14. CDR3 sequence reads: CSVQSGQGGITEAFF. For the CDR3, the DNA is TGCAGTGTTCAATCTGGACAGGGTGGCATCACTGAAGCTTTCTTT.

The sample holds many counts of this clonotype. This rearrangement joins TRBV6-6 to TRBJ2-7; D gene unclear. Germline V gene data show CDR1 as MNHNY and CDR2 as SVGAGI (reference sequence). The CDR3 length is 12 residues. Trimming took 8 bases from V and 2 from J, leaving 10 bases between them. CDR3 region: CASGQTAYEQYV. As DNA, the CDR3 is TGTGCCAGCGGCCAGACCGCCTACGAGCAGTACGTC.